The T cell receptor (beta chain) under discussion was sequenced for a study of cytomegalovirus exposure and HLA in healthy donors. Whole-study results and caveats: In all likelihood, a cluster of highly shared sequence variants was a sequencing artifact. Cytomegalovirus association was assigned to about 150 TCR beta chains. Analysis was performed later, and it showed HLA-associated TCR beta chains to be more clonally expanded than equally common others.

V dropped 2 bases and J dropped 5 bases, with 15 bases sitting between them. The germline V gene encodes CDR1 ENHRY and CDR2 SYGVKD. The CDR3 runs to 15 residues. Worth noting for this clone: No antigen is known for it.

PCR employed 60 Vbeta and 13 Jbeta primers. Using immunoSEQ multiplex PCR, the repertoire was profiled, and TCRdb retains in-frame clones only, with some absent. The sample has about 130,000 clones; 77% are singletons. The chain uses TRBV10-3 and TRBJ2-5; D unresolved. The sequenced sample was PBMCs. This clonotype originated in a male donor in good health and CMV-seronegative. The CDR3 sequence: CAISEPRSPSETQYF. As DNA, the CDR3 is TGTGCCATCAGTGAGCCTCGCAGTCCTTCGGAGACCCAGTACTTC.